These 10 T cell receptor beta chains were all obtained from the same sample, sequenced in a study of T cells in Graves' hyperthyroidism and ophthalmopathy. What was amplified from RNA transcripts were TCR beta CDR3 regions. First-round RT-PCR with HTBI primers amplified the TCR CDR3 region. One entry per CDR3 protein results from TCRdb running MiXCR on the multiplex PCR reads. The sample has 250,000 to 300,000 distinct CDR3 sequences, 15% to 20% seen once; the top ten hold about two fifths. Sequenced material: blood. These TCRs come from a man in his forties or fifties with Graves' ophthalmopathy.

This chain connects TRBV11-3 to TRBJ2-1, with 9 bases fitting TRBD2. The CDR3 has 13 amino acids. Germline trimming cut 0 bases from V and 13 bases from J; bases unmatched to any gene: 4. Germline lookup yields CDR1 SGHNT and CDR2 YENEEA. The CDR3, as DNA: TGTGCCAGCAGCTTAGATCTAGCGGGGCCACAGTTCTTC. Translated, it gives CASSLDLAGPQFF.

This clonotype was counted between two and nine times. The chain uses TRBV6-1 and TRBJ2-1; perhaps TRBD1 as D (6 bases). The CDR3 extends over 15 amino acids. V was cut by 7 bases and J by 7 bases, with 20 bases left in between. The germline CDR1 and CDR2 sequences are MNHNS and SASEGT. Written as DNA, the CDR3 is TGTGCCAGCAAAGCAGGGGCGCAAACTAGGAATGAGCAGTTCTTC. Encoded protein: CASKAGAQTRNEQFF.

Comment on this clonotype: A much larger clone is a single base away; this may be a read error. This CDR3 is CARSFRPGQGPSTDTQYF. CDR3 bases: TGTGCCCGCAGTTTTAGGCCGGGACAGGGGCCTAGCACAGATACGCAGTATTTT. This chain links TRBV28 with TRBJ2-3; 10 bases line up with TRBD1. Per germline, CDR1 MDHEN and CDR2 SYDVKM. CDR3 length: 18 amino acids.

This clonotype was detected a few times. The chain combines TRBV3-1 with TRBJ2-7; the D call may be TRBD1 or TRBD2 (6 bases each). The CDR3 is 16 amino acids. Germline values: CDR1 LGHDT, CDR2 YNNKEL (reference sequence). Trimming left V 2 bases short and J 0 bases short, with 14 bases between. CDR3 sequence: CASSQLGGPHSYEQYF. CDR3 nucleotide sequence: TGTGCCAGCAGCCAATTGGGGGGCCCCCACTCCTACGAGCAGTACTTC.

This clonotype was seen ten or more times. In DNA, the CDR3 is TGTGCCAGCAGTGAAGGCTGGCCAGAAAATTTGAACACTGAAGCTTTCTTT. This gives the protein CASSEGWPENLNTEAFF. The chain employs TRBV2 and TRBJ1-1; D remains ambiguous. CDR3 size: 17 residues. Trimming shortened V by 1 base and J by 0 bases, and 15 bases separated the two germline ends. Germline CDR1 is SNHLY and CDR2 is FYNNEI.

This clonotype was counted a single time. This chain connects TRBV5-1 to TRBJ2-7; no clear D. CDR3 length equals 13 residues. Trimming took off 4 bases at V and 5 bases at J, with 13 bases between the two ends. Per the germline V gene, CDR1 is SGHRS and CDR2 is YFSETQ. This CDR3 reads CASSQPPGNEQYF. The CDR3 coding sequence is TGCGCCAGCAGCCAGCCCCCCGGAAACGAGCAGTACTTC.

The rearrangement uses TRBV7-8 and TRBJ2-2, with 15 bases matching TRBD2. The germline CDR1 and CDR2 sequences are SGHVS and FQNEAQ. After removal of 4 bases from V and 0 bases from J, the junction contained 3 bases not matched to a gene. The length of the CDR3 is 18 residues. The CDR3 is CASSSGLAGGPNTGELFF. In nucleotides, the CDR3 is TGTGCCAGCAGCTCAGGACTAGCGGGAGGGCCGAACACCGGGGAGCTGTTTTTT.

This clonotype has a handful of counts. The V and J genes are TRBV5-1 and TRBJ2-7, with D perhaps matching TRBD1 or TRBD2 (5 bases each). The CDR3 loop spans 15 amino acids. Germline assignment: CDR1 SGHRS and CDR2 YFSETQ. Trimming shortened V by 4 bases and J by 5 bases, and 19 bases separated the two germline ends. DNA of the CDR3: TGCGCCAGCAGCCTCGGGACGTCGGTGTTCGACGAGCAGTACTTC. It encodes CASSLGTSVFDEQYF.

This clonotype was found many times. V is TRBV11-2 and J is TRBJ2-3; D remains unclear. With 1 base removed from V and 1 base from J, the gap between germline ends came to 9 bases. Looked up from germline, CDR1 is SGHAT and CDR2 is FQNNGV. The CDR3 spans 15 residues. CDR3 sequence: CASSLGVQRTDTQYF. The CDR3 nucleotides read TGTGCCAGCAGCTTAGGAGTACAGCGCACAGATACGCAGTATTTT.

This clonotype came up once. This chain joins TRBV9 and TRBJ2-6; either TRBD1 or TRBD2 may supply D (6 bases each). Germline values: CDR1 SGDLS, CDR2 YYNGEE. The CDR3 runs 17 residues. Trimming took 0 bases from V and 2 from J, leaving 12 bases between them. The CDR3 nucleotides read TGTGCCAGCAGCGTAGCTGAGGGGGGCGCTGGGGCCAACGTCCTGACTTTC. It encodes CASSVAEGGAGANVLTF. The full variable domain, its missing parts supplied by reference TRBV9 and TRBJ2-6, is DSGVTQTPKHLITATGQRVTLRCSPRSGDLSVYWYQQSLDQGLQFLIQYYNGEERAKGNILERFSAQQFPDLHSELNLSSLELGDSALYFCASSVAEGGAGANVLTFGAGSRLTVL.